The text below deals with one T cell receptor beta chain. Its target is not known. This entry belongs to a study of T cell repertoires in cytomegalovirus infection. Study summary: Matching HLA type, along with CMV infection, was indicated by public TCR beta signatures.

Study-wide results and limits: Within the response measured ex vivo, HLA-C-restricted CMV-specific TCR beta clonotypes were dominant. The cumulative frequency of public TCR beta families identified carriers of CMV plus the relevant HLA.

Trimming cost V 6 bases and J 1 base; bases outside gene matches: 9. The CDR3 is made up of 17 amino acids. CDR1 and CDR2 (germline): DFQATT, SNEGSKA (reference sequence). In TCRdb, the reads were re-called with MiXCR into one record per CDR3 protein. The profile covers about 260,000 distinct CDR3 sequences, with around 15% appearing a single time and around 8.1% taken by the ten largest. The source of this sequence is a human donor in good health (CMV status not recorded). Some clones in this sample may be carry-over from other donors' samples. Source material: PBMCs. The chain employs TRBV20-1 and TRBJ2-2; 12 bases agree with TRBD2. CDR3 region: CSASGLAGNVNTGELFF. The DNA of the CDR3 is TGCAGTGCCTCGGGACTAGCGGGCAACGTGAACACCGGGGAGCTGTTTTTT.